What follows is one T cell receptor (beta chain) and its context. Its target antigen remains unknown. Qualities for individual bases were not recorded, and no much larger clone is one base off. The entry originates in a study of blood T cell repertoires in COVID-19 (dated by TCRdb to 2020 to 2022). Concerning the study at large: The collaborator samples originated in the United States, Italy and Spain and spanned the acute and convalescent phases of COVID-19. The sample metadata nearly always contained a de-identified subject ID, COVID-19 status, age in years and sex. The repertoires were made available in a free public database intended to serve as a resource for research on the immune response to SARS-CoV-2. Where HLA class I and class II types were available, the types were taken from metadata supplied by the sample provider, not from assay-based typing. The material from the prospective study consisted of cDNA or gDNA derived from T cells, B-cell-depleted T cells, or PBMCs. Samples came from the ongoing ImmuneRACE study (first 160 participants) plus 1,254 subjects from 6 global collaborators. The dataset comprised deeply sampled blood TCRbeta repertoires from subjects exposed to, actively infected with, or recovered from COVID-19. What the study reported, not specific to this receptor: Clinical and demographic metadata were provided uncurated, with the amount varying by source and participant.

The immunoSEQ Assay, a bias-controlled multiplex PCR, was used to amplify TCRbeta CDR3 regions from genomic DNA. As for the original processing: The number of nucleated cells in each sample was estimated by amplification of reference gene primers within the assay. To quantify the absolute abundance of each unique TCRbeta CDR3 rearrangement, sequence reads were collapsed and filtered. For each sample, productive Simpson clonality was calculated as the square root of Simpson's diversity index over productive rearrangements. Sourced from immuneACCESS, this table was stored by TCRdb with only in-frame sequences that have V and J called. A share of the clones is absent; for the studies checked, an unresolved V gene accounts for under half, and the remainder has no known explanation. Clonal size and the V and J genes are those of that table, whereas D and trimming came from the DNA. A total of some 150,000 clones appear in this sample, about 79% of them only once. The biggest ten clones account for more than 8.5% of the sample.

Reading from cysteine to phenylalanine, the CDR3 counts 16 amino acids. Only the CDR3 DNA stays, 48 bases, in frame from base 1. In the prospective study, participants were about 18 to 89 years old, resided in approximately 22 geographic areas of the United States, and were enrolled through a virtual design. In the prospective study, cohorts were assigned on the basis of participant-reported clinical history obtained from a screening survey and a study questionnaire. For ImmuneRACE Cohort 3, a participant was defined as recovered based on two consecutive negative NP/OP PCR tests, clearance by a healthcare professional, or resolution of symptoms. Each participant in the prospective study had whole blood, serum and a nasopharyngeal or oropharyngeal swab collected by mobile phlebotomists. Prospective study participants could optionally give additional blood draws and questionnaires over an approximately 2-month period. Prospective study blood samples were shipped either frozen or at room temperature before DNA extraction.

The sequenced sample was PBMCs or T cells enriched from blood (not recorded which). The sequence was obtained from a man in his fifties or sixties who had recovered from COVID-19. This receptor chain uses TRBV21-1 and TRBJ2-3; the D call in the table, TRBD2, was not verified against the DNA. TRBV21-1 corresponds to a pseudogene. The encoded CDR3 is CASSKLPSLSTDTQYF. The DNA reads as follows: TGTGCCAGCAGCAAACTCCCTAGTCTTAGCACAGATACGCAGTATTTT.